The T cell receptor (beta chain) described here comes from a study of OX40 agonist ivuxolimab in advanced cancers. Study in general: Participants averaged 60 years of age (range 23 to 79) and were over 75% male. Among those treated, three patients had partial responses, one with hepatocellular carcinoma and two with cutaneous melanoma.

Study conclusions and caveats: Relative to CD4+, CD8+ T cells held more expanded clones on average. Within 6 weeks, CD4+ and CD8+ blood T cells expanded clonally at 0.1 to 3.0 mg/kg.

Comments on this clone: What it recognizes is unknown.

The protocol was immunoSEQ multiplex PCR, while the TCRdb copy is restricted to in-frame clones and leaves out a portion. Of about 79,000 clones in the sample, roughly 88% are singletons; the top ten hold roughly 4.5%. The V segment lost 3 bases and the J segment 4 bases; nucleotides outside the gene matches: 4. This CDR3 is built from 14 residues. Germline values: CDR1 KGHSH, CDR2 LQKENI. The rearrangement joins TRBV18 to TRBJ2-3; 7 nucleotides align to TRBD1. The sequence derives from an adult with an advanced solid tumor such as melanoma, head and neck, liver or kidney cancer. Sequenced here: CD4+ or CD8+ T cells sorted from blood, sampled in a trial of the OX40 agonist ivuxolimab. The CDR3 DNA sequence: TGTGCCAGCTCACCCCGACAGGGAGCAGATACGCAGTATTTT. Protein product: CASSPRQGADTQYF.